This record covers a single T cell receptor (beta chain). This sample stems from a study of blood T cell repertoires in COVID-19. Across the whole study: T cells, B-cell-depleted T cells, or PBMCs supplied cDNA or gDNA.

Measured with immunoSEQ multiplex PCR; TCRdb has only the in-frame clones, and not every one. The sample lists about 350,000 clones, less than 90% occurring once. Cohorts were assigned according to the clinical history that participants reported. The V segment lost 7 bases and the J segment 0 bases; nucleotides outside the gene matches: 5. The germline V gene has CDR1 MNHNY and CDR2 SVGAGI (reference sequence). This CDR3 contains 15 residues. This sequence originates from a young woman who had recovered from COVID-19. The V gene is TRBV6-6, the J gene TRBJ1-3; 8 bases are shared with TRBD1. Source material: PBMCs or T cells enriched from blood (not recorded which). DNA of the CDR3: TGTGCCAGCACTTTGGACAGGGTCTCTGGAAACACCATATATTTT. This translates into CASTLDRVSGNTIYF.